This T cell receptor beta chain was identified in a study of cytomegalovirus exposure and HLA in healthy donors. Researchers ran the PCR with 60 Vbeta and 13 Jbeta primers. The repertoire was sequenced with immunoSEQ multiplex PCR; TCRdb's copy has only in-frame clones and lacks some. The sample shows approximately 150,000 clones, about 76% of them seen only once. The V gene end was trimmed by 4 bases and the J gene end by 7 bases; junction bases not matched to a gene: 13. Germline V gives CDR1 ENHRY, CDR2 SYGVKD. The CDR3 loop spans 17 amino acids. Study results and caveats: Cytomegalovirus status, reportedly, was diagnosed with high specificity and sensitivity by the classifier. An analysis that came later showed most CMV-associated TCR beta chains appearing HLA-restricted.

Concerning this clone: Its antigen is undetermined.

The sequenced sample was PBMCs. The clonotype originates from a woman between 18 and 29 years old in good health and CMV-seropositive. V is TRBV10-3 and J is TRBJ2-3, with 11 bases that match TRBD1. In DNA form, the CDR3 reads TGTGCCATCAGTGGAGGACAGGGGGCGTGGGTCCCATATACGCAGTATTTT. Its protein is CAISGGQGAWVPYTQYF.